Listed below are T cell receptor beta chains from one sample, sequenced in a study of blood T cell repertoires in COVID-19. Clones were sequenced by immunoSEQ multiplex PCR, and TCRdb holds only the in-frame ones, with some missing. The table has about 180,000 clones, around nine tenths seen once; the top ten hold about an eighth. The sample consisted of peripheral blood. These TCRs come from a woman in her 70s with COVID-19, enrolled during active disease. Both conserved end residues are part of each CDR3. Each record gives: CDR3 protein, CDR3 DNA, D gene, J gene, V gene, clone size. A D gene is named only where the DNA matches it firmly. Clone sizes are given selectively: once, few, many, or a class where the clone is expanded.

CDR3 protein: CASSFRESYEQYF; CDR3 DNA: TGTGCCAGTAGTTTCAGGGAAAGCTACGAGCAGTACTTC; D gene: NA; J gene: TRBJ2-7; V gene: TRBV19; clone size: NA
CDR3 protein: CASITQGHEQYF; CDR3 DNA: TGTGCCAGCATCACACAGGGCCACGAGCAGTACTTC; D gene: NA; J gene: TRBJ2-7; V gene: TRBV28; clone size: NA
CDR3 protein: CASSQDGGGNNQPQHF; CDR3 DNA: TGCGCCAGCAGCCAAGATGGAGGAGGAAACAATCAGCCCCAGCATTTT; D gene: NA; J gene: TRBJ1-5; V gene: TRBV4-3; clone size: NA
CDR3 protein: CASSHRQGPTPYNEQFF; CDR3 DNA: TGCGCCAGCAGCCACCGACAGGGGCCTACGCCCTACAATGAGCAGTTCTTC; D gene: TRBD1; J gene: TRBJ2-1; V gene: TRBV4-3; clone size: NA
CDR3 protein: CASSRGTSGLYNEQFF; CDR3 DNA: TGTGCCAGCAGCCGAGGGACTAGCGGGCTATACAATGAGCAGTTCTTC; D gene: TRBD2; J gene: TRBJ2-1; V gene: TRBV5-4; clone size: NA
CDR3 protein: CASSPLVQGTAFF; CDR3 DNA: TGTGCCAGCTCACCACTCGTACAGGGGACGGCTTTCTTT; D gene: TRBD1; J gene: TRBJ1-1; V gene: TRBV18; clone size: NA
CDR3 protein: CSARGIAYNEQFF; CDR3 DNA: TGCAGCGCCCGGGGGATTGCCTACAATGAGCAGTTCTTC; D gene: NA; J gene: TRBJ2-1; V gene: TRBV29-1; clone size: NA
CDR3 protein: CASSVGPTGIVNTEAFF; CDR3 DNA: TGTGCCAGCAGCGTAGGGCCTACAGGGATCGTGAACACTGAAGCTTTCTTT; D gene: NA; J gene: TRBJ1-1; V gene: TRBV9; clone size: NA
CDR3 protein: CASSPRDRETDTQYF; CDR3 DNA: TGTGCCAGCAGCCCTCGGGACAGGGAAACAGATACGCAGTATTTT; D gene: TRBD1; J gene: TRBJ2-3; V gene: TRBV9; clone size: NA
CDR3 protein: CASSNRENTIYF; CDR3 DNA: TGTGCCAGCAGCAATCGAGAAAACACCATATATTTT; D gene: NA; J gene: TRBJ1-3; V gene: TRBV7-9; clone size: NA
CDR3 protein: CASSLLQGADTIYF; CDR3 DNA: TGTGCCAGCAGTTTATTACAGGGGGCAGACACCATATATTTT; D gene: TRBD1; J gene: TRBJ1-3; V gene: TRBV2; clone size: NA
CDR3 protein: CASSVGKVNEQFF; CDR3 DNA: TGTGCCAGCAGCGTCGGGAAAGTGAATGAGCAGTTCTTC; D gene: NA; J gene: TRBJ2-1; V gene: TRBV6-5; clone size: once
CDR3 protein: CASSPLPGQGNEQFF; CDR3 DNA: TGCGCCAGCAGCCCACTACCGGGACAGGGAAATGAGCAGTTCTTC; D gene: TRBD1; J gene: TRBJ2-1; V gene: TRBV5-1; clone size: NA
CDR3 protein: CASSSSSGSSYEQYF; CDR3 DNA: TGTGCCAGCAGCTCCTCTAGCGGGAGCTCCTACGAGCAGTACTTC; D gene: TRBD2; J gene: TRBJ2-7; V gene: TRBV7-8; clone size: NA
CDR3 protein: CASSLPILAGGSYEQYF; CDR3 DNA: TGTGCCAGCAGCTTACCCATCCTAGCGGGAGGCTCCTACGAGCAGTACTTC; D gene: TRBD2; J gene: TRBJ2-7; V gene: TRBV7-9; clone size: NA
CDR3 protein: CAWSVLKNSGNTIYF; CDR3 DNA: TGTGCCTGGAGTGTACTTAAAAACTCTGGAAACACCATATATTTT; D gene: NA; J gene: TRBJ1-3; V gene: TRBV30; clone size: NA
CDR3 protein: CASSILWTGTNYGYTF; CDR3 DNA: TGTGCCAGTAGTATCCTTTGGACAGGGACTAACTATGGCTACACCTTC; D gene: TRBD1; J gene: TRBJ1-2; V gene: TRBV19; clone size: NA
CDR3 protein: CASSLVGGSIYEQYF; CDR3 DNA: TGTGCCAGCAGCTTAGTGGGCGGGAGTATCTACGAGCAGTACTTC; D gene: TRBD2; J gene: TRBJ2-7; V gene: TRBV7-3; clone size: NA
CDR3 protein: CASSVVGRELTGELFF; CDR3 DNA: TGTGCCAGCAGCGTAGTCGGCAGGGAACTCACCGGGGAGCTGTTTTTT; D gene: NA; J gene: TRBJ2-2; V gene: TRBV9; clone size: NA
CDR3 protein: CASSPGQGTEAFF; CDR3 DNA: TGCGCCAGCAGCCCGGGACAGGGCACTGAAGCTTTCTTT; D gene: TRBD1; J gene: TRBJ1-1; V gene: TRBV5-1; clone size: few
CDR3 protein: CASRLAGGHGETQYF; CDR3 DNA: TGCGCCAGCCGGCTAGCGGGAGGCCATGGGGAGACCCAGTACTTC; D gene: TRBD2; J gene: TRBJ2-5; V gene: TRBV5-1; clone size: once
CDR3 protein: CASSISGLAGEETQYF; CDR3 DNA: TGTGCCAGTAGTATATCGGGACTAGCGGGAGAAGAGACCCAGTACTTC; D gene: TRBD2; J gene: TRBJ2-5; V gene: TRBV19; clone size: NA
CDR3 protein: CASSLWDSGRSGEETQYF; CDR3 DNA: TGTGCCAGCAGTTTATGGGATAGCGGGAGATCTGGGGAAGAGACCCAGTACTTC; D gene: TRBD2; J gene: TRBJ2-5; V gene: TRBV28; clone size: NA
CDR3 protein: CASSPGPPRGKLFF; CDR3 DNA: TGTGCCAGCAGCCCCGGTCCGCCTCGGGGAAAACTGTTTTTT; D gene: NA; J gene: TRBJ1-4; V gene: TRBV6-5; clone size: once
CDR3 protein: CASSQGDSSNQPQHF; CDR3 DNA: TGCGCCAGCAGCCAAGGCGACAGTAGCAATCAGCCCCAGCATTTT; D gene: NA; J gene: TRBJ1-5; V gene: TRBV4-1; clone size: NA
CDR3 protein: CASSVTGTGGDQPQHF; CDR3 DNA: TGTGCCAGTAGTGTCACCGGGACAGGGGGCGACCAGCCCCAGCATTTT; D gene: TRBD1; J gene: TRBJ1-5; V gene: TRBV19; clone size: NA
CDR3 protein: CASRSGGPGRPQHF; CDR3 DNA: TGTGCCAGCAGATCAGGGGGCCCGGGGCGGCCCCAGCATTTT; D gene: TRBD1; J gene: TRBJ1-5; V gene: TRBV28; clone size: NA
CDR3 protein: CASRQGLWNTEAFF; CDR3 DNA: TGTGCCAGCAGACAGGGTTTATGGAACACTGAAGCTTTCTTT; D gene: NA; J gene: TRBJ1-1; V gene: TRBV2; clone size: NA
CDR3 protein: CASSLGPGGPSLSYEQYF; CDR3 DNA: TGTGCCAGCAGCTTAGGTCCGGGAGGGCCTTCTTTGTCCTACGAGCAGTACTTC; D gene: TRBD2; J gene: TRBJ2-7; V gene: TRBV7-8; clone size: NA
CDR3 protein: CASSQTQGLNYGYTF; CDR3 DNA: TGTGCCAGCAGCCAAACACAGGGTCTTAACTATGGCTACACCTTC; D gene: NA; J gene: TRBJ1-2; V gene: TRBV4-2; clone size: NA
CDR3 protein: CASSVAKTGLTDTQYF; CDR3 DNA: TGTGCCAGCAGCGTAGCGAAGACAGGCTTGACAGATACGCAGTATTTT; D gene: NA; J gene: TRBJ2-3; V gene: TRBV9; clone size: NA
CDR3 protein: CASSNRRTLGTDTQYF; CDR3 DNA: TGTGCCAGCAGCAATCGCCGGACACTGGGGACAGATACGCAGTATTTT; D gene: NA; J gene: TRBJ2-3; V gene: TRBV11-2; clone size: NA
CDR3 protein: CASSVGPAYEQYF; CDR3 DNA: TGTGCCAGCAGCGTAGGTCCAGCCTACGAGCAGTACTTC; D gene: NA; J gene: TRBJ2-7; V gene: TRBV9; clone size: NA
CDR3 protein: CASKAGVGYEQYF; CDR3 DNA: TGTGCCAGCAAAGCGGGAGTAGGGTACGAGCAGTACTTC; D gene: TRBD2; J gene: TRBJ2-7; V gene: TRBV6-5; clone size: NA
CDR3 protein: CASSKLAASTDTQYF; CDR3 DNA: TGCGCCAGCAGCAAGTTAGCGGCTAGCACAGATACGCAGTATTTT; D gene: NA; J gene: TRBJ2-3; V gene: TRBV5-1; clone size: NA
CDR3 protein: CSVATSGPFHEQFF; CDR3 DNA: TGCAGCGTTGCAACTAGCGGGCCCTTTCATGAGCAGTTCTTC; D gene: TRBD2; J gene: TRBJ2-1; V gene: TRBV29-1; clone size: NA
CDR3 protein: CAWSAQDEQYF; CDR3 DNA: TGTGCCTGGAGTGCACAGGACGAGCAGTACTTC; D gene: NA; J gene: TRBJ2-7; V gene: TRBV30; clone size: NA
CDR3 protein: CASSQQAGDYGYTF; CDR3 DNA: TGTGCCAGCAGTCAACAGGCCGGTGACTATGGCTACACCTTC; D gene: NA; J gene: TRBJ1-2; V gene: TRBV2; clone size: NA
CDR3 protein: CASRRDSSYEQYF; CDR3 DNA: TGTGCCAGCAGACGAGACTCGTCCTACGAGCAGTACTTC; D gene: NA; J gene: TRBJ2-7; V gene: TRBV6-5; clone size: NA
CDR3 protein: CASSEYRAGRARRELFF; CDR3 DNA: TGTGCCAGCAGTGAATATAGGGCAGGGAGGGCTCGAAGGGAGCTGTTTTTT; D gene: TRBD2; J gene: TRBJ2-2; V gene: TRBV6-1; clone size: NA
CDR3 protein: CAWSSDSRGYTF; CDR3 DNA: TGTGCCTGGAGTTCCGACTCCCGAGGCTACACCTTC; D gene: NA; J gene: TRBJ1-2; V gene: TRBV30; clone size: NA
CDR3 protein: CARRGGRTEAFF; CDR3 DNA: TGTGCCCGCCGCGGGGGCAGGACTGAAGCTTTCTTT; D gene: NA; J gene: TRBJ1-1; V gene: TRBV30; clone size: NA
CDR3 protein: CASSHRGGNTEAFF; CDR3 DNA: TGTGCCAGCAGCCACAGGGGAGGGAACACTGAAGCTTTCTTT; D gene: TRBD1; J gene: TRBJ1-1; V gene: TRBV27; clone size: few
CDR3 protein: CASAGLSTDTQYF; CDR3 DNA: TGCGCCAGCGCGGGACTTAGCACAGATACGCAGTATTTT; D gene: NA; J gene: TRBJ2-3; V gene: TRBV5-1; clone size: NA
CDR3 protein: CAISGGNQPQHF; CDR3 DNA: TGTGCCATCAGCGGAGGTAATCAGCCCCAGCATTTT; D gene: NA; J gene: TRBJ1-5; V gene: TRBV10-3; clone size: NA
CDR3 protein: CASSLVGQGAVYEQYF; CDR3 DNA: TGTGCCAGCAGCTTAGTCGGACAGGGGGCGGTCTACGAGCAGTACTTC; D gene: TRBD1; J gene: TRBJ2-7; V gene: TRBV7-2; clone size: NA
CDR3 protein: CATSRDYLGGGSTEAFF; CDR3 DNA: TGTGCCACCAGCAGAGATTACTTGGGAGGTGGTAGCACTGAAGCTTTCTTT; D gene: NA; J gene: TRBJ1-1; V gene: TRBV15; clone size: NA
CDR3 protein: CASSPPYSDMNTEAFF; CDR3 DNA: TGTGCCAGCTCACCACCGTACTCGGACATGAACACTGAAGCTTTCTTT; D gene: NA; J gene: TRBJ1-1; V gene: TRBV18; clone size: NA
CDR3 protein: CASSLESGREYNEQFF; CDR3 DNA: TGTGCCAGCAGCTTAGAAAGCGGGAGGGAATACAATGAGCAGTTCTTC; D gene: TRBD2; J gene: TRBJ2-1; V gene: TRBV11-3; clone size: NA
CDR3 protein: CATSLAGGPPDTQYF; CDR3 DNA: TGTGCCACCAGCTTAGCGGGAGGGCCGCCAGATACGCAGTATTTT; D gene: TRBD2; J gene: TRBJ2-3; V gene: TRBV24-1; clone size: NA
CDR3 protein: CASSSQRGRTDTQYF; CDR3 DNA: TGTGCCAGCAGCTCCCAGCGGGGGCGCACAGATACGCAGTATTTT; D gene: TRBD2; J gene: TRBJ2-3; V gene: TRBV7-2; clone size: NA
CDR3 protein: CASSQVGAGVGTDTQYF; CDR3 DNA: TGCGCCAGCAGCCAAGTGGGAGCGGGAGTAGGGACAGATACGCAGTATTTT; D gene: TRBD2; J gene: TRBJ2-3; V gene: TRBV4-3; clone size: NA
CDR3 protein: CASSSTASGEMSEAFF; CDR3 DNA: TGCGCCAGCAGCTCAACGGCTTCAGGGGAGATGAGTGAAGCTTTCTTT; D gene: NA; J gene: TRBJ1-1; V gene: TRBV5-1; clone size: NA
CDR3 protein: CAISEPRMASDGYTF; CDR3 DNA: TGTGCCATCAGTGAACCTCGAATGGCAAGTGATGGCTACACCTTC; D gene: NA; J gene: TRBJ1-2; V gene: TRBV10-3; clone size: NA
CDR3 protein: CASSERRSGQGFWQYF; CDR3 DNA: TGTGCCAGCAGCGAGCGGAGGTCGGGACAGGGTTTTTGGCAGTACTTC; D gene: TRBD1; J gene: TRBJ2-7; V gene: TRBV11-2; clone size: NA
CDR3 protein: CASSLVVPSYEQYF; CDR3 DNA: TGTGCCAGCAGTTTGGTAGTCCCTTCCTACGAGCAGTACTTC; D gene: NA; J gene: TRBJ2-7; V gene: TRBV28; clone size: NA
CDR3 protein: CASSLQGTNEKLFF; CDR3 DNA: TGTGCCAGCAGCCTGCAGGGCACTAATGAAAAACTGTTTTTT; D gene: NA; J gene: TRBJ1-4; V gene: TRBV9; clone size: NA
CDR3 protein: CASSARLAGDPYNEQFF; CDR3 DNA: TGTGCCAGCAGCGCCCGACTAGCGGGAGACCCCTACAATGAGCAGTTCTTC; D gene: TRBD2; J gene: TRBJ2-1; V gene: TRBV7-8; clone size: NA
CDR3 protein: CAAEGPTPNSPLHF; CDR3 DNA: TGTGCCGCGGAAGGTCCGACCCCCAATTCACCCCTCCACTTT; D gene: NA; J gene: TRBJ1-6; V gene: TRBV6-5; clone size: NA
CDR3 protein: CASSRGDEQYF; CDR3 DNA: TGTGCCAGCAGTAGGGGTGACGAGCAGTACTTC; D gene: NA; J gene: TRBJ2-7; V gene: TRBV11-1; clone size: NA